This record covers a single T cell receptor beta chain. V lost 0 bases and J lost 2, with 8 bases in between. The germline CDR1 and CDR2 sequences are SGHTA and FQGNSA. This CDR3 comprises 14 residues. Indicated treatment: randomized to nivolumab then ipilimumab (arm A) or the reverse (arm B). Patients had received no earlier DNA-damaging chemotherapy. The sample is drawn from a study of sequential checkpoint blockade in melanoma. Assay used: immunoSEQ multiplex PCR; TCRdb lists only in-frame clones, some missing. The sample gives thousands of clones, more than 75% of which show up once; roughly 14% is in the top ten.

Sequencing was performed on CD8+ T cells sorted from blood (inferred from file names), taken from a patient given nivolumab and ipilimumab in sequence. This chain links TRBV7-2 with TRBJ2-7, with D possibly matching TRBD1 (6 bases). The origin of this receptor is a human donor with melanoma. CDR3 nucleotide sequence: TGTGCCAGCAGCTTAGCGGCAGGGGCCTACGAGCAGTACGTC. Amino acids: CASSLAAGAYEQYV.